The 15 T cell receptor beta chains presented below share a single source sample, sequenced in a study of T cells after yellow fever vaccination. Using its own MiXCR run on the 5' RACE reads, TCRdb lists one record per CDR3 protein. The table shows roughly 400,000 distinct CDR3 sequences, with around 19% occurring only once. The sequencing used PBMCs, collected before the yellow fever booster vaccination. These TCRs come from a man younger than 30 who received the YFV17D yellow fever vaccine.

In this sample, this clonotype turned up a few times. The junction and the germline gene differ at one end; a read error may be behind it. V usage is TRBV6-5 and J usage is TRBJ1-4; D might be TRBD1 (5 bases). The germline gives CDR1 MNHEY, CDR2 SVGAGI. CDR3 length: 15 residues. CDR3 nucleotides: TGTGCCAGCAGTTACTCAACAGGAGGAATGAAAATTCTCGTTTTT. Translating it yields CASSYSTGGMKILVF.

This clonotype was counted a few times. The chain is built from TRBV20-1 and TRBJ2-7; TRBD2 is a possible D gene (5 bases). V shed 5 bases and J shed 6 bases, with 20 bases lying between them. CDR1 is DFQATT and CDR2 is SNEGSKA in the germline V gene (reference sequence). The CDR3 covers 14 residues. The CDR3 is CSAPDRRAEGEQYF. DNA of the CDR3: TGCAGTGCTCCAGACCGTAGGGCTGAGGGCGAGCAGTACTTC.

The rearrangement joins TRBV27 to TRBJ2-7, with 7 nucleotides matching TRBD2. With V trimmed by 5 bases and J by 2 bases, 9 bases remained unmatched. The CDR3 runs 15 residues. Germline V gene data show CDR1 as MNHEY and CDR2 as SMNVEV (reference sequence). CDR3 protein: CASSQPREGTYEQYF. As DNA, the CDR3 is TGTGCCAGCAGTCAACCTAGGGAGGGAACCTACGAGCAGTACTTC.

This clonotype was found a few times. The J gene is TRBJ1-1, the V gene TRBV18; 8 nucleotides align to TRBD1. The ends lost 3 bases at V and 8 bases at J; junction bases unmatched: 11. In germline, CDR1 is KGHSH, CDR2 LQKENI. This CDR3 region has 15 residues. CDR3 protein: CASSPGFQGATEAFF. The CDR3 nucleotides are TGTGCCAGCTCACCTGGATTTCAGGGGGCTACCGAAGCTTTCTTT.

This clonotype was detected only a few times. The chain uses TRBV28 and TRBJ1-5; TRBD1 is a possible D gene (5 bases). Germline assignment: CDR1 MDHEN and CDR2 SYDVKM. The CDR3 runs 16 residues. Trimming left V 1 base short and J 2 bases short, with 12 bases between. The CDR3: CASSLLQGPGNQPQHF. The DNA for the CDR3 is TGTGCCAGCAGTTTATTGCAGGGCCCAGGCAATCAGCCCCAGCATTTT. Full variable domain (outside the CDR3, taken from reference TRBV28 and TRBJ1-5): DVKVTQSSRYLVKRTGEKVFLECVQDMDHENMFWYRQDPGLGLRLIYFSYDVKMKEKGDIPEGYSVSREKKERFSLILESASTNQTSMYLCASSLLQGPGNQPQHFGDGTRLSIL.

This clonotype was seen a handful of times. The chain employs TRBV29-1 and TRBJ2-1, with 14 bases fitting TRBD2. Trimming cost V 6 bases and J 5 bases; bases outside gene matches: 0. The CDR3 covers 13 residues. Germline CDR1 SQVTM, CDR2 ANQGSEA. The CDR3 is CSVGLAGDNEQFF. Here the CDR3 DNA reads TGCAGCGTGGGACTAGCGGGGGACAATGAGCAGTTCTTC.

The rearrangement links TRBV29-1 to TRBJ1-1; D might be TRBD1 (6 bases). CDR1 and CDR2 from the germline V gene are SQVTM and ANQGSEA. The V gene lost 6 bases and the J gene lost 6 bases, with 20 bases spanning the gap. The CDR3 consists of 14 residues. The CDR3 coding sequence is TGCAGCGTCGCTCTAACAGGGAAGGGGGCTGAAGCTTTCTTT. It yields the protein CSVALTGKGAEAFF.

This clonotype has only a few counts. The V and J genes are TRBV18 and TRBJ1-1; D is perhaps TRBD1 (5 bases). This CDR3 region has 16 residues. V dropped 1 base and J dropped 1 base, with 13 bases sitting between them. Germline V gene lookup returns CDR1 KGHSH and CDR2 LQKENI. The CDR3 loop reads CASSPRLNGQNTEAFF. The CDR3 region has the DNA TGTGCCAGCTCACCACGTCTAAATGGACAGAACACTGAAGCTTTCTTT.

This clonotype was observed a few times. This chain connects TRBV4-1 to TRBJ2-7; 10 bases fit TRBD1. V was pared by 5 bases and J by 5 bases, with 6 bases of the junction left unmatched. The CDR3 is 14 residues long. CDR1 and CDR2 from the germline V gene are MGHRA and YSYEKL. The CDR3 sequence is CASSSGTGDDEQYV. CDR3 in DNA: TGCGCCAGCAGCTCCGGGACAGGGGACGACGAGCAGTACGTC.

V usage is TRBV12-3 or TRBV12-4 and J usage is TRBJ2-1, with D perhaps matching TRBD1 (6 bases). This CDR3 has 16 residues. Trimming stripped 6 bases from V and 0 bases from J, with 15 bases between. This CDR3 reads CASRSGVRYSYNEQFF. The CDR3 DNA sequence: TGTGCCAGCAGATCAGGGGTCCGATACTCCTACAATGAGCAGTTCTTC.

The chain combines TRBV18 with TRBJ1-5; D unclear. CDR3 length: 13 residues. Germline CDR1 and CDR2: KGHSH and LQKENI. V gave up 5 bases and J gave up 4 bases, with 9 bases separating them. CDR3 amino acids: CASSERANQPQHF. In nucleotides, the CDR3 is TGTGCCAGCTCAGAACGGGCTAATCAGCCCCAGCATTTT.

This clonotype was recorded a few times. V and J are TRBV7-6 and TRBJ2-1, with D perhaps matching TRBD1 (5 bases). CDR1 SGHVS and CDR2 FNYEAQ come from the germline V gene. The CDR3 runs 14 residues. Trimming took 3 bases from V and 5 from J, leaving 11 bases between them. CDR3 bases: TGTGCCAGCAGCTTTGACAGATGGGACAATGAGCAGTTCTTC. Translating it yields CASSFDRWDNEQFF.

This clonotype was found a few times. The V and J genes are TRBV7-3 and TRBJ2-1, with 8 bases that match TRBD1. Trimming cost V 5 bases and J 9 bases; bases outside gene matches: 12. Germline assignment: CDR1 SGHTA and CDR2 FQGTGA. The CDR3 runs 15 residues. The CDR3 loop is CASSAGPGGFSEQFF. CDR3 DNA sequence: TGTGCCAGCAGCGCCGGGCCAGGGGGCTTTAGTGAGCAGTTCTTC.

This clonotype was detected only a few times. The chain has TRBV5-1 and TRBJ2-1; TRBD2 agrees at 9 bases. This CDR3 contains 14 residues. The V segment lost 7 bases and the J segment 4 bases; nucleotides outside the gene matches: 6. Germline-derived CDR1 and CDR2 are SGHRS and YFSETQ. The CDR3 bases are TGCGCCAGCCGGCCTAGCGGGATATACAATGAGCAGTTCTTC. Translation: CASRPSGIYNEQFF.

This sequence joins TRBV5-4 and TRBJ2-5, with D perhaps matching TRBD2 (6 bases). The CDR3 spans 15 residues. Germline loops: CDR1 SGHNT, CDR2 YYREEE (reference sequence). Trimming took 0 bases from V and 5 from J, leaving 14 bases between them. The chain's CDR3 is CASSLVVPEGETQYF. In DNA, the CDR3 is TGTGCCAGCAGCTTGGTGGTACCGGAGGGGGAGACCCAGTACTTC.